This entry lists 8 T cell receptor beta chains sequenced from one sample in a study of vaccination and CD4 T cells after COVID-19. No antigen is known for these receptors. The treatment was: roughly ten-day PBMC culture with coronavirus spike peptide pools or control peptides (ViraFEST assay). Sequencing of DNA taken from cultured CD4+ T cells relied on the Oncomine TCR Beta short-read assay. TCRdb fed the PCR reads into MiXCR, producing one record per CDR3 protein. The profile shows approximately 15,000 distinct CDR3 sequences, 42% of them singletons. The source was CD4+ T cells from blood, cultured in vitro, collected before SARS-CoV-2 vaccination. These receptors all stem from a human donor who had recovered from COVID-19.

This clonotype was seen a single time. This rearrangement joins TRBV11-3 to TRBJ1-1; no firm D call. Looked up from germline, CDR1 is SGHNT and CDR2 is YENEEA. The CDR3 has 14 residues. V was pared by 0 bases and J by 0 bases, with 5 bases between. CDR3 bases: TGTGCCAGCAGCTTAGAAGTCGTGAACACTGAAGCTTTCTTT. This gives the protein CASSLEVVNTEAFF.

The chain is built from TRBV9 and TRBJ2-3; perhaps TRBD2 as D (6 bases). The CDR3 sequence is 13 residues long. V was clipped by 3 bases and J by 9 bases, with 14 bases between them. The germline gives CDR1 SGDLS, CDR2 YYNGEE. CDR3 DNA sequence: TGTGCCAGCAGCGGAGGAGGGGAATCGACGCAGTATTTT. Encoded protein: CASSGGGESTQYF.

This clonotype was seen only a few times. This chain links TRBV2 with TRBJ2-7; 7 positions match TRBD2. J gave up 3 bases and V 11 bases, and 7 bases lay outside the gene matches. The germline gives CDR1 SNHLY, CDR2 FYNNEI. The length of the CDR3 is 12 residues. CDR3 region: CAGSRDYYEQYF. Here the CDR3 DNA reads TGTGCCGGATCCCGGGACTACTACGAGCAGTACTTC.

The rearrangement uses TRBV5-8 and TRBJ1-5, with 9 bases that match TRBD1. This CDR3 spans 15 amino acids. Germline assignment: CDR1 SGHTS and CDR2 YDEGEE. V lost 0 bases, J lost 7 bases, and 5 bases stayed unmatched. In DNA, the CDR3 is TGTGCCAGCAGCTTGGCACAGGGGGCTGGACAGCCCCAGCATTTT. This encodes CASSLAQGAGQPQHF.

The chain uses TRBV4-1 and TRBJ2-2, with TRBD1 matching 11 bases. The V segment lost 8 bases and the J segment 4 bases; nucleotides outside the gene matches: 6. Germline-derived CDR1 and CDR2 are MGHRA and YSYEKL. This CDR3 spans 15 amino acids. CDR3: CASAMGQGVTGELFF. The CDR3 bases are TGCGCCAGCGCCATGGGACAGGGGGTCACCGGGGAGCTGTTTTTT.

The chain employs TRBV6-2 or TRBV6-3 and TRBJ2-5; unclear D gene. CDR1 is MNHEY and CDR2 is SVGEGT in the germline V gene. Trimming left V 6 bases short and J 3 bases short, with 5 bases between. The CDR3 has 11 amino acids. The CDR3 region is CASSRKETQYF. The CDR3 bases are TGTGCCAGCAGCCGTAAAGAGACCCAGTACTTC.

This clonotype was counted a few times. As DNA, the CDR3 is TGCAGTGCTAGTAGACGGACGAACACTGAAGCTTTCTTT. It encodes CSASRRTNTEAFF. The chain recombines TRBV20-1 with TRBJ1-1; D is uncertain. Germline V gene data show CDR1 as DFQATT and CDR2 as SNEGSKA (reference sequence). The CDR3 sequence is 13 residues long. The V end lost 3 bases, the J end lost 1 base, and 9 bases lay between the germline ends.

This clonotype was picked up one time. V gene TRBV7-3 combines with J gene TRBJ2-2; tentative D call: TRBD2 (6 bases). CDR1 and CDR2 (germline): SGHTA, FQGTGA. Trimming stripped 4 bases from V and 6 bases from J, with 9 bases between. This CDR3 comprises 13 residues. The CDR3 spells CASSSTSPGELFF. DNA of the CDR3: TGTGCCAGCAGCTCGACTAGTCCCGGGGAGCTGTTTTTT.